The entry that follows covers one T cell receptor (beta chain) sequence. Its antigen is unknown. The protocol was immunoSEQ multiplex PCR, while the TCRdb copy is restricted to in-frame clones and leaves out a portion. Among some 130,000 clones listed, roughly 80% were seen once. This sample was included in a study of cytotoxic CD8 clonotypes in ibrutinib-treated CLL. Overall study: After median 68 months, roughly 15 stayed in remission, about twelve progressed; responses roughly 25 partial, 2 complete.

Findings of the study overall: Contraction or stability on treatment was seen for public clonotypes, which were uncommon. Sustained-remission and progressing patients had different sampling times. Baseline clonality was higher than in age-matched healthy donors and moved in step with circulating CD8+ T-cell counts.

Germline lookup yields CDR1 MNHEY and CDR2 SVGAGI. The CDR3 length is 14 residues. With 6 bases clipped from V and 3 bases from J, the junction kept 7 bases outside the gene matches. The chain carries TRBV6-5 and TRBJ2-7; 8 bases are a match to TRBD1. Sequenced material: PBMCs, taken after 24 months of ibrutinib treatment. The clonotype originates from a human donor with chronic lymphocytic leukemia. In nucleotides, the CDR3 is TGTGCCAGCAGGCGGGACAGGTCCTTCTACGAGCAGTACTTC. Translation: CASRRDRSFYEQYF.